What follows are 17 T cell receptor beta chains derived from one specimen sequenced in a study of T cell repertoires in cytomegalovirus infection. MiXCR, run by TCRdb on the reads, gives a single entry per CDR3 protein. The table has about 490,000 distinct CDR3 sequences, about 11% seen once; the top ten hold roughly a tenth. The sequencing sample was made of PBMCs. These receptors came from a human donor in good health (CMV status not recorded). Some clones in this sample may be carry-over from other donors' samples.

This clonotype was seen repeatedly, ten times or more. The CDR3 coding sequence is TGTGCCAGCAGCTTAGGACAGACACCCTCCTACGAGCAGTACTTC. Translating gives CASSLGQTPSYEQYF. V gene TRBV7-3 combines with J gene TRBJ2-7, with D possibly TRBD1 on 6 matching bases. The CDR3 spans 15 residues. Trimming shortened V by 2 bases and J by 0 bases, and 11 bases separated the two germline ends. The V gene's germline CDR1 is SGHTA and CDR2 FQGTGA. The variable domain in full, with the rest retrieved from reference TRBV7-3 and TRBJ2-7, is GAGVSQTPSNKVTEKGKYVELRCDPISGHTALYWYRQSLGQGPEFLIYFQGTGAADDSGLPNDRFFAVRPEGSVSTLKIQRTERGDSAVYLCASSLGQTPSYEQYFGPGTRLTVT.

This clonotype appeared many times. This chain joins TRBV28 and TRBJ2-1; 9 bases are a match to TRBD2. Germline trimming cut 6 bases from V and 2 bases from J; bases unmatched to any gene: 2. This CDR3 region has 14 residues. The germline V gene encodes CDR1 MDHEN and CDR2 SYDVKM. The CDR3 nucleotides read TGTGCCAGCAGACTAGCGGGTCCCTACAATGAGCAGTTCTTC. Translation: CASRLAGPYNEQFF.

The table lists this clonotype with many counts. The J gene is TRBJ2-5, the V gene TRBV20-1; TRBD2 matches at 10 bases. After removal of 0 bases from V and 3 bases from J, the junction contained 13 bases not matched to a gene. The CDR3 loop spans 18 amino acids. Germline values: CDR1 DFQATT, CDR2 SNEGSKA (reference sequence). CDR3 region: CSARDSLAGLGVKETQYF. CDR3 in DNA: TGCAGTGCTAGAGATTCACTAGCGGGATTAGGTGTTAAAGAGACCCAGTACTTC.

Comment on this clonotype: Given a much more abundant clone one base away, this may be a read error. The V call is TRBV2, the J call TRBJ1-5; 11 nucleotides align to TRBD1. Germline V gene sequence: CDR1 SNHLY, CDR2 FYNNEI. The CDR3 length is 15 residues. CDR3 DNA: TGTGCCAGCAGTGGGACAGGGGGCGCCGATCAGCCCCAGCTTTTT. Translating gives CASSGTGGADQPQLF. Complete variable domain (other parts from reference TRBV2 and TRBJ1-5): EPEVTQTPSHQVTQMGQEVILRCVPISNHLYFYWYRQILGQKVEFLVSFYNNEISEKSEIFDDQFSVERPDGSNFTLKIRSTKLEDSAMYFCASSGTGGADQPQLFGDGTRLSIL.

This clonotype has just a few counts. CDR3 amino acids: CATSDLPPQPNYNEQFF. The CDR3 coding sequence is TGTGCCACCAGTGATTTACCGCCACAGCCTAACTACAATGAGCAGTTCTTC. The chain couples TRBV24-1 to TRBJ2-1; D is undetermined. Trimming removed 1 base at V and 3 bases at J, with 15 bases between. The CDR3 contains 17 residues. Germline loops: CDR1 KGHDR, CDR2 SFDVKD.

On this clonotype: A much bigger clone sits one base away, suggesting this may be a read error. This sequence joins TRBV27 and TRBJ1-2, with 10 nucleotides matching TRBD1. The CDR3 loop spans 12 amino acids. The germline CDR1 and CDR2 sequences are MNHEY and SMNVEV (reference sequence). The CDR3 is CASWDRGGGCTF. For the CDR3, the DNA is TGTGCCAGCTGGGACAGGGGAGGCGGCTGCACCTTC.

This clonotype has ten or more counts. This sequence joins TRBV4-1 and TRBJ2-2; 7 bases align to TRBD1. Germline values: CDR1 MGHRA, CDR2 YSYEKL. This CDR3 region has 17 residues. Trimming took 3 bases from V and 4 from J; bases not matched to a gene: 11. The CDR3 here is CASSQASGQIITGELFF. CDR3 DNA: TGCGCCAGCAGCCAGGCCTCGGGACAGATTATCACCGGGGAGCTGTTTTTT.

This rearrangement joins TRBV24-1 to TRBJ2-1, with 13 nucleotides matching TRBD2. The germline V gene has CDR1 KGHDR and CDR2 SFDVKD. V lost 2 bases, J lost 9 bases, and 6 bases stayed unmatched. The CDR3 consists of 16 residues. The CDR3 sequence: CATSDSGLAGEGEQFF. CDR3 nucleotide sequence: TGTGCCACCAGTGATTCAGGACTAGCGGGAGAGGGTGAGCAGTTCTTC.

This clonotype has ten or more counts. The V gene is TRBV28, the J gene TRBJ1-5; D perhaps matches TRBD1 (6 bases). Between the trimmed V and J ends, which lost 3 bases and 2 bases, there was a span of 14 bases. This CDR3 spans 16 amino acids. Germline CDR1 and CDR2: MDHEN and SYDVKM. CDR3 DNA: TGTGCCAGCAGTTTCCGAGGCAGGGGCCGCAATCAGCCCCAGCATTTT. Translating it yields CASSFRGRGRNQPQHF.

The chain employs TRBV19 and TRBJ2-1; D possibly uses TRBD1 or TRBD2 (5 bases each). CDR3 length: 10 amino acids. Germline assignment: CDR1 LNHDA and CDR2 SQIVND (reference sequence). Trimming stripped 8 bases from V and 9 bases from J, with 8 bases between. Here the CDR3 DNA reads TGTGCCAGTGGGGGAGTTGAGCAGTTCTTC. It specifies CASGGVEQFF.

J is TRBJ2-7 and V is TRBV20-1; weak D call: TRBD1 (5 bases). CDR1 DFQATT and CDR2 SNEGSKA come from the germline V gene (reference sequence). The V gene lost 0 bases and the J gene lost 6 bases, with 15 bases spanning the gap. This CDR3 comprises 14 residues. The CDR3 region is CSARDFGALLEQYF. CDR3 sequence (DNA): TGCAGTGCTAGAGATTTTGGGGCTTTGCTCGAGCAGTACTTC.

The sample holds many counts of this clonotype. The chain combines TRBV2 with TRBJ1-2, with D tentatively TRBD1 (5 bases). The CDR3 consists of 15 residues. V shed 3 bases and J shed 3 bases, with 14 bases lying between them. Per the germline V gene, CDR1 is SNHLY and CDR2 is FYNNEI. This CDR3 reads CASSDGGGIDYGYTF. CDR3 in DNA: TGTGCCAGCAGTGATGGGGGAGGTATTGACTATGGCTACACCTTC. Supplemented by reference TRBV2 and TRBJ1-2, the full variable domain reads EPEVTQTPSHQVTQMGQEVILRCVPISNHLYFYWYRQILGQKVEFLVSFYNNEISEKSEIFDDQFSVERPDGSNFTLKIRSTKLEDSAMYFCASSDGGGIDYGYTFGSGTRLTVV.

This clonotype was recorded only once. This likely comes from a read error, as the CDR3 has no conserved phenylalanine or tryptophan at its end. The chain links TRBV12-3 or TRBV12-4 to TRBJ1-1; D not resolved. CDR3 length: 11 residues. The germline V and J ends were trimmed by 3 bases and 6 bases, with 5 bases remaining between them. DNA for the CDR3: TGTGCCAGCAGTTTCGTTGCTGAAGCTTTCTCC. Its translation: CASSFVAEAFS.

The V call is TRBV4-1, the J call TRBJ2-7; 7 bases map to TRBD2. The V gene end was trimmed by 0 bases and the J gene end by 10 bases; junction bases not matched to a gene: 9. Germline CDR1 reads MGHRA; CDR2 reads YSYEKL. The CDR3 has 14 amino acids. The DNA for the CDR3 is TGCGCCAGCAGCCAAGAACGATCGGGGGGTGAACAGTACTTC. This sequence encodes CASSQERSGGEQYF.

This clonotype was counted a few times. The chain has TRBV2 and TRBJ2-7; unclear D gene. The CDR3 length is 12 residues. CDR1 SNHLY and CDR2 FYNNEI come from the germline V gene. Trimming removed 9 bases at V and 1 base at J, with 10 bases between. In DNA, the CDR3 is TGTGCCAGTGAGATCGCATCCTACGAGCAGTACTTC. It codes for CASEIASYEQYF. The whole variable domain, filled in from reference TRBV2 and TRBJ2-7, reads EPEVTQTPSHQVTQMGQEVILRCVPISNHLYFYWYRQILGQKVEFLVSFYNNEISEKSEIFDDQFSVERPDGSNFTLKIRSTKLEDSAMYFCASEIASYEQYFGPGTRLTVT.

The chain joins TRBV10-3 to TRBJ2-7; no clear D gene. The V end was cut by 0 bases, the J end by 2 bases, with 14 bases between. This CDR3 comprises 16 residues. Germline V gene sequence: CDR1 ENHRY, CDR2 SYGVKD. CDR3 DNA: TGTGCCATCAGTGAGTCGTCTGGCGACATCCCCTACGAGCAGTACTTC. It codes for CAISESSGDIPYEQYF.

This clonotype was found many times. The V call is TRBV6-2 or TRBV6-3, the J call TRBJ2-5, with 12 bases aligning to TRBD2. The junction had 7 bases not matched to a gene; V was cut back by 6 bases and J by 5 bases. CDR3 length: 15 residues. Germline values: CDR1 MNHEY, CDR2 SVGEGT. The CDR3 protein is CASRTTSGREETQYF. DNA of the CDR3: TGTGCCAGCAGGACGACTAGCGGGAGAGAGGAGACCCAGTACTTC.